The 24 T cell receptor beta chains below come from one sample, sequenced in a study of technical replicates of blood from a handful of donors (dated by TCRdb to the late 2010s). Library prep was done by the immunoSEQ multiplex PCR assay. TCRdb provides this immuneACCESS table in a form limited to in-frame rearrangements. Some clones are lacking; in checked studies, under half of them reflect an unresolved V gene, and why the rest are absent is not known. Recorded for this sample are over 90,000 clones; nearly 97% of them occurred a single time. The ten most abundant clones make up 0.21% of the sample. Specimen: T cells isolated from PBMCs. All receptors come from a human donor in good health.

J is TRBJ2-7 and V is TRBV6-5; D perhaps matches TRBD1 (7 bases). There are 14 residues in the CDR3. V lost 6 bases, J lost 1 base, and 13 bases lay in between. Germline lookup yields CDR1 MNHEY and CDR2 SVGAGI. Written as DNA, the CDR3 is TGTGCCAGCAGGAGGCAGGGGGGTTCCTACGAGCAGTACTTC. As protein: CASRRQGGSYEQYF.

V gene TRBV4-1 combines with J gene TRBJ1-2, with 10 bases aligning to TRBD1. This CDR3 has 15 residues. CDR1 is MGHRA and CDR2 is YSYEKL in the germline V gene. V dropped 5 bases and J dropped 4; count of bases not matched to a gene: 7. CDR3 region: CASSARDRGIYGYTF. The CDR3 DNA is TGCGCCAGCAGCGCGCGGGACAGGGGTATCTATGGCTACACCTTC.

This clone was observed a handful of times. The chain couples TRBV6-6 to TRBJ1-1; 8 nucleotides line up with TRBD1. Germline CDR1 reads MNHNY; CDR2 reads SVGAGI (reference sequence). The CDR3 is 14 residues long. J gave up 7 bases and V 5 bases, and 9 bases lay outside the gene matches. DNA for the CDR3: TGTGCCAGCAGTCCGGACAGGGCGCTCCTTGAAGCTTTCTTT. It specifies CASSPDRALLEAFF.

This CDR3 reads CASSQGRGYYGYTF. For the CDR3, the DNA is TGCGCCAGCAGCCAAGGCAGGGGCTACTATGGCTACACCTTC. This chain links TRBV4-1 with TRBJ1-2; weak D call: TRBD1 (6 bases). The germline CDR1 and CDR2 sequences are MGHRA and YSYEKL. Deletions cut 1 base from V and 3 bases from J, with 9 bases between. The CDR3 extends over 14 amino acids.

This clone was seen more than once but under ten times. This chain joins TRBV2 and TRBJ1-1, with 7 bases fitting TRBD1. From germline, CDR1 is SNHLY and CDR2 FYNNEI. CDR3 length: 14 amino acids. The ends lost 3 bases at V and 4 bases at J; junction bases unmatched: 5. In nucleotides, the CDR3 is TGTGCCAGCAGTGACACGGGACAGCCCACTGAAGCTTTCTTT. Translating it yields CASSDTGQPTEAFF.

CDR3 coding DNA: TGTGCCAGCAGCTCCAACCCTTTCCATGCGAATAATTCACCCCTCCACTTT. It specifies CASSSNPFHANNSPLHF. The chain combines TRBV7-2 with TRBJ1-6, with no clear D. The germline V gene has CDR1 SGHTA and CDR2 FQGNSA. V lost 4 bases, J lost 5 bases, and 18 bases lay in between. The CDR3 covers 17 residues.

The rearrangement joins TRBV6-5 to TRBJ1-6, with D perhaps matching TRBD1 (5 bases). CDR3 length: 13 amino acids. CDR1 MNHEY and CDR2 SVGAGI come from the germline V gene. V was trimmed by 4 bases and J by 7 bases, leaving 8 bases between them. The CDR3 sequence is CASSWGLNSPLHF. The DNA for the CDR3 is TGTGCCAGCAGTTGGGGACTAAATTCACCCCTCCACTTT.

This sequence joins TRBV7-3 and TRBJ1-6; maybe TRBD1 (6 bases). The CDR3 extends over 14 amino acids. Germline lookup yields CDR1 SGHTA and CDR2 FQGTGA. V gave up 0 bases and J gave up 9 bases, with 9 bases separating them. In nucleotides, the CDR3 is TGTGCCAGCAGCTTAACCCCAGGGGTTTCACCCCTCCACTTT. Translation: CASSLTPGVSPLHF.

This clone was counted a single time. The chain uses TRBV10-2 and TRBJ2-3, with TRBD2 matching 7 bases. This CDR3 has 16 amino acids. Per germline, CDR1 WSHSY and CDR2 SAAADI. The trim removed 8 bases at V and 0 bases at J, leaving 11 bases unmatched. For the CDR3, the DNA is TGCGCCAGCTTGGACGCAAGCGGGGCAAGCACAGATACGCAGTATTTT. Translation: CASLDASGASTDTQYF.

J is TRBJ1-2 and V is TRBV2, with 8 bases aligning to TRBD1. Germline trimming cut 7 bases from V and 5 bases from J; bases unmatched to any gene: 9. Germline CDR1 and CDR2: SNHLY and FYNNEI. The CDR3 consists of 14 residues. CDR3 protein: CASKPQGAYYGYTF. The CDR3 coding sequence is TGTGCCAGCAAGCCCCAGGGGGCTTATTATGGCTACACCTTC.

The gene calls are TRBV7-9 and TRBJ2-3; no clear D gene. There are 13 residues in the CDR3. Trimming shortened V by 5 bases and J by 2 bases, and 8 bases separated the two germline ends. Germline CDR1 SEHNR, CDR2 FQNEAQ (reference sequence). This chain's CDR3 is CASSRPITDTQYF. The CDR3 DNA follows: TGTGCCAGCAGCCGTCCTATCACAGATACGCAGTATTTT.

The gene calls are TRBV6-1 and TRBJ2-7, with D possibly matching TRBD1 (7 bases). The CDR3 contains 16 residues. The germline V gene has CDR1 MNHNS and CDR2 SASEGT. Deletions cut 1 base from V and 6 bases from J, with 19 bases between. The chain's CDR3 is CASSEDWAGGRCEQYF. In nucleotides, the CDR3 is TGTGCCAGCAGTGAAGACTGGGCAGGGGGGCGTTGCGAGCAGTACTTC.

The chain has TRBV19 and TRBJ1-3; the D gene is possibly TRBD1 (6 bases). The germline CDR1 and CDR2 sequences are LNHDA and SQIVND (reference sequence). V lost 5 bases, J lost 0 bases, and 14 bases lay in between. The length of the CDR3 is 16 residues. The CDR3 spells CASSERTVLSGNTIYF. The CDR3 region has the DNA TGTGCCAGTAGTGAGAGGACAGTTCTCTCTGGAAACACCATATATTTT.

V and J are TRBV19 and TRBJ1-5; 8 bases agree with TRBD1. CDR1 LNHDA and CDR2 SQIVND come from the germline V gene (reference sequence). This CDR3 has 14 amino acids. Losses at the gene ends were 1 base for V and 6 bases for J; bases not matched to a gene: 2. The CDR3 coding sequence is TGTGCCAGTAGTATAGTGGACAGGGCTCAGCCCCAGCATTTT. This gives the protein CASSIVDRAQPQHF.

The V call is TRBV9, the J call TRBJ1-6; D is ambiguous. Trimming took 0 bases from V and 0 from J, leaving 7 bases between them. This CDR3 is 16 amino acids long. Germline V gives CDR1 SGDLS, CDR2 YYNGEE. The DNA for the CDR3 is TGTGCCAGCAGCGTAGATGGCGGCTCCTATAATTCACCCCTCCACTTT. Its translation is CASSVDGGSYNSPLHF.

This chain connects TRBV9 to TRBJ2-1; D perhaps matches TRBD2 (6 bases). The CDR3 is 15 residues long. The germline V and J ends were trimmed by 3 bases and 0 bases, with 10 bases remaining between them. Germline V lookup: CDR1 SGDLS, CDR2 YYNGEE. CDR3 DNA: TGTGCCAGCAGCGGACTGACTAGCTCCTACAATGAGCAGTTCTTC. Protein: CASSGLTSSYNEQFF.

The V call is TRBV7-8, the J call TRBJ1-4, with 7 bases fitting TRBD1. The CDR3 consists of 15 residues. The trim removed 5 bases at V and 6 bases at J, leaving 9 bases unmatched. Germline CDR1 reads SGHVS; CDR2 reads FQNEAQ. CDR3 residues: CASSPRTGLDEKLFF. CDR3 DNA sequence: TGTGCCAGCAGCCCCCGGACAGGTTTAGATGAAAAACTGTTTTTT. Using reference TRBV7-8 and TRBJ1-4 for the parts outside the CDR3, the full variable domain is GAGVSQSPRYKVAKRGQDVALRCDPISGHVSLFWYQQALGQGPEFLTYFQNEAQLDKSGLPSDRFFAERPEGSVSTLKIQRTQQEDSAVYLCASSPRTGLDEKLFFGSGTQLSVL.

The chain is built from TRBV6-5 and TRBJ1-5, with a weak D call TRBD1 (5 bases). V was clipped by 2 bases and J by 7 bases, with 9 bases between them. This CDR3 contains 13 residues. CDR1 and CDR2 (germline): MNHEY, SVGAGI. CDR3 loop: CASSYRDSQPQHF. Here the CDR3 DNA reads TGTGCCAGCAGTTACAGGGACTCCCAGCCCCAGCATTTT.

V gene TRBV25-1 combines with J gene TRBJ1-6; 7 bases match TRBD1. This CDR3 is 14 amino acids long. The V gene's germline CDR1 is MGHDK and CDR2 SYGVNS. V lost 6 bases, J lost 9 bases, and 8 bases stayed unmatched. CDR3 amino acids: CASSPRGQFSPLHF. The CDR3 coding sequence is TGTGCCAGCAGCCCCAGGGGACAGTTTTCACCCCTCCACTTT.

The chain joins TRBV7-3 to TRBJ2-3; 9 bases match TRBD2. After removal of 5 bases from V and 1 base from J, the junction contained 10 bases not matched to a gene. Germline assignment: CDR1 SGHTA and CDR2 FQGTGA. The CDR3 is 17 amino acids. The CDR3 region has the DNA TGTGCCAGCAGCCCCGTTCCTAGCGGGGCTGGCACAGATACGCAGTATTTT. This codes for CASSPVPSGAGTDTQYF.

The chain couples TRBV14 to TRBJ2-3; D unclear. V lost 4 bases and J lost 0, with 8 bases in between. The CDR3 contains 14 residues. CDR1 SGHDN and CDR2 FVKESK come from the germline V gene. The CDR3 spells CASSRTVSTDTQYF. The CDR3, as DNA: TGTGCCAGCAGCCGCACAGTTAGCACAGATACGCAGTATTTT.

This clone was picked up one time. The chain combines TRBV6-6 with TRBJ2-1; 7 positions agree with TRBD1. In germline, CDR1 is MNHNY, CDR2 SVGAGI (reference sequence). CDR3 length: 12 residues. V was pared by 5 bases and J by 9 bases, with 4 bases of the junction left unmatched. The CDR3 here is CASSNAGGEQFF. DNA for the CDR3: TGTGCCAGCAGTAACGCAGGGGGTGAGCAGTTCTTC.

Here the CDR3 reads CASSLDRYSTDTQYF. The DNA of the CDR3 is TGTGCCAGCAGCTTGGACAGGTATAGCACAGATACGCAGTATTTT. The chain links TRBV5-4 to TRBJ2-3; tentatively, D is TRBD1 (5 bases). The CDR3 runs to 15 residues. V lost 0 bases and J 0 bases, leaving 8 bases between the germline ends. Germline CDR1 SGHNT, CDR2 YYREEE (reference sequence). The whole variable domain, filled in from reference TRBV5-4 and TRBJ2-3, reads ETGVTQSPTHLIKTRGQQVTLRCSSQSGHNTVSWYQQALGQGPQFIFQYYREEENGRGNFPPRFSGLQFPNYSSELNVNALELDDSALYLCASSLDRYSTDTQYFGPGTRLTVL.

This chain joins TRBV20-1 and TRBJ2-7, with D perhaps matching TRBD1 (5 bases). CDR3 length: 11 residues. The V gene's germline CDR1 is DFQATT and CDR2 SNEGSKA (reference sequence). V was clipped by 7 bases and J by 2 bases, with 9 bases between them. The CDR3 sequence is CSVKDTYEQYF. The CDR3 DNA reads as TGCAGTGTAAAGGACACCTACGAGCAGTACTTC.